What follows are 21 T cell receptor beta chains derived from one specimen sequenced in a study of T-cell reconstitution after alpha-beta-depleted transplantation in children. Library preparation (for TCRbeta) was performed with unique molecular identifiers. TCRdb reprocessed the PCR reads with MiXCR, giving one entry per CDR3 protein. The sample has some 290,000 distinct CDR3 sequences, nearly 10% seen once. Here the sequenced sample was PBMCs from the stem cell graft donor, taken from the stem cell graft. The receptors were gathered from a human donor who donated a stem cell graft to a child with SCID.

The rearrangement uses TRBV9 and TRBJ2-7; D perhaps matches TRBD2 (6 bases). Germline V lookup: CDR1 SGDLS, CDR2 YYNGEE. With 6 bases removed from V and 2 bases from J, the gap between germline ends came to 15 bases. The CDR3 runs 14 residues. The DNA for the CDR3 is TGTGCCAGCACTTTGGGCGGGGATGCCTACGAGCAGTACTTC. Translated, it gives CASTLGGDAYEQYF.

The chain recombines TRBV12-3 or TRBV12-4 with TRBJ2-5; D gene ambiguous. This CDR3 has 12 amino acids. The germline V and J ends were trimmed by 6 bases and 10 bases, with 15 bases remaining between them. CDR3 bases: TGTGCCAGCAGCCCTTTCATTCGGAGCCAGTACTTC. Translating it yields CASSPFIRSQYF.

This chain links TRBV9 with TRBJ1-1, with a weak D call TRBD1 (6 bases). The CDR3 totals 15 residues. Deletions cut 3 bases from V and 3 bases from J, with 15 bases between. CDR1 SGDLS and CDR2 YYNGEE come from the germline V gene. CDR3 nucleotides: TGTGCCAGCAGCGGAACAGGGAAACGCGACACTGAAGCTTTCTTT. Amino acid sequence: CASSGTGKRDTEAFF.

The CDR3 spells CASRSPGGNYGYTF. The DNA for the CDR3 is TGTGCCAGCAGGTCTCCAGGGGGGAACTATGGCTACACCTTC. The rearrangement uses TRBV12-3 or TRBV12-4 and TRBJ1-2; 7 bases are a match to TRBD1. V was pared by 6 bases and J by 2 bases, with 6 bases of the junction left unmatched. This CDR3 region has 14 residues.

The chain combines TRBV3-1 with TRBJ1-2; D is unclear. The germline V gene encodes CDR1 LGHDT and CDR2 YNNKEL (reference sequence). V lost 4 bases and J 6 bases, leaving 12 bases between the germline ends. The CDR3 is 13 amino acids. The CDR3 spells CASSPSSGDGYTF. The CDR3 DNA follows: TGTGCCAGCAGCCCCAGCTCTGGAGATGGCTACACCTTC.

This clonotype was observed at least ten times. This sequence joins TRBV12-3 or TRBV12-4 and TRBJ2-2; D remains ambiguous. The ends were cut back, 7 bases at V and 4 bases at J, with 13 bases in the middle. The CDR3 is 14 residues long. The CDR3 reads CASTVLGITGELFF. CDR3 sequence (DNA): TGTGCCAGCACCGTCCTGGGAATCACCGGGGAGCTGTTTTTT.

Comments on this clonotype: This may arise from a read error, as a much more abundant clone is one base away. The chain recombines TRBV5-5 with TRBJ1-3; a weak D match, TRBD1 (6 bases). The germline V gene encodes CDR1 SGHKS and CDR2 YYEKEE (reference sequence). The CDR3 runs 16 residues. The CDR3 sequence is CANSDPDRSSGNTIYF. CDR3 sequence (DNA): TGTGCCAACAGCGACCCGGACAGAAGCTCTGGAAACACCATATATTTT.

The chain is built from TRBV7-9 and TRBJ1-4; D is unclear. V was cut by 5 bases and J by 0 bases, with 10 bases left in between. This CDR3 comprises 15 residues. Germline CDR1 and CDR2: SEHNR and FQNEAQ (reference sequence). The CDR3 DNA is TGTGCCAGCAGCCCAAGGGATGCAACTAATGAAAAACTGTTTTTT. Its protein is CASSPRDATNEKLFF.

The CDR3 is CASSQEGTNSPLHF. In DNA, the CDR3 is TGTGCCAGCAGCCAAGAGGGGACCAATTCACCCCTCCACTTT. The chain has TRBV3-1 and TRBJ1-6; maybe TRBD1 (5 bases). Germline loops: CDR1 LGHDT, CDR2 YNNKEL (reference sequence). V shed 0 bases and J shed 7 bases, with 7 bases lying between them. The CDR3 contains 14 residues.

J is TRBJ1-6 and V is TRBV10-3; D is uncertain. CDR1 is ENHRY and CDR2 is SYGVKD in the germline V gene. V was shortened by 4 bases and J by 8 bases, with 12 bases between the two germline ends. The CDR3 runs to 14 residues. The CDR3 nucleotides read TGTGCCATCAGTGCCTCGAGGTGGGATTCACCCCTCCACTTT. Translation gives CAISASRWDSPLHF.

The chain links TRBV11-2 to TRBJ2-1; the D is unclear. The length of the CDR3 is 14 residues. Germline V gene lookup returns CDR1 SGHAT and CDR2 FQNNGV. V dropped 5 bases and J dropped 7 bases, with 15 bases sitting between them. In DNA, the CDR3 is TGTGCCAGCAGCCTGATTGGCAGTCGGAATGAGCAGTTCTTC. Its translation is CASSLIGSRNEQFF.

This chain connects TRBV7-9 to TRBJ2-7; 8 bases map to TRBD1. CDR1 and CDR2 from the germline V gene are SEHNR and FQNEAQ (reference sequence). CDR3 length: 13 residues. The trim removed 4 bases at V and 4 bases at J, leaving 3 bases unmatched. This CDR3 is CASSSWDRYEQYF. The CDR3 DNA sequence: TGTGCCAGCAGCTCCTGGGACAGGTACGAGCAGTACTTC.

This clonotype was picked up many times. This chain uses TRBV5-1 with TRBJ2-2, with a tentative D call TRBD2 (6 bases). The CDR3 is 14 residues long. The germline CDR1 and CDR2 sequences are SGHRS and YFSETQ. The V and J ends lost 0 bases and 6 bases respectively, with 9 bases between them. The CDR3 reads CASSLDGGPGELFF. The CDR3 DNA follows: TGCGCCAGCAGCTTGGACGGGGGTCCCGGGGAGCTGTTTTTT.

The chain combines TRBV5-1 with TRBJ2-7; D might be TRBD2 (7 bases). CDR3 length: 15 residues. V was shortened by 4 bases and J by 5 bases, with 19 bases between the two germline ends. Germline loops: CDR1 SGHRS, CDR2 YFSETQ. The CDR3 region is CASSGGGQGSHEQYF. CDR3 nucleotides: TGCGCCAGCAGCGGGGGGGGGCAGGGTTCCCACGAGCAGTACTTC.

In its sample, this clonotype was seen a few times. The J gene is TRBJ2-2, the V gene TRBV14, with 10 nucleotides matching TRBD2. Losses at the gene ends were 1 base for V and 6 bases for J; bases not matched to a gene: 2. From germline, CDR1 is SGHDN and CDR2 FVKESK. The CDR3 spans 15 residues. CDR3 nucleotide sequence: TGTGCCAGCAGCCAAGTAGCGGGAGGCCCCGGGGAGCTGTTTTTT. Amino acid sequence: CASSQVAGGPGELFF. The whole variable domain, filled in from reference TRBV14 and TRBJ2-2, reads EAGVTQFPSHSVIEKGQTVTLRCDPISGHDNLYWYRRVMGKEIKFLLHFVKESKQDESGMPNNRFLAERTGGTYSTLKVQPAELEDSGVYFCASSQVAGGPGELFFGEGSRLTVL.

J is TRBJ2-5 and V is TRBV4-1; the match to TRBD2 covers 13 bases. CDR3 length: 18 amino acids. CDR1 MGHRA and CDR2 YSYEKL come from the germline V gene. V dropped 3 bases and J dropped 1; count of bases not matched to a gene: 8. DNA for the CDR3: TGCGCCAGCAGCCAGGTCGCGACTAGCGGGGGGATCCAAGAGACCCAGTACTTC. Its translation: CASSQVATSGGIQETQYF.

This clonotype has a count of ten or more. This rearrangement joins TRBV7-8 to TRBJ1-1; D unresolved. CDR1 and CDR2 from the germline V gene are SGHVS and FQNEAQ. V dropped 5 bases and J dropped 7 bases, with 20 bases sitting between them. The CDR3 has 15 amino acids. The CDR3 spells CASSEGGGVKVEAFF. In DNA form, the CDR3 reads TGTGCCAGCAGCGAGGGAGGTGGGGTGAAAGTTGAAGCTTTCTTT.

In this sample, this clonotype turned up many times. This chain links TRBV5-1 with TRBJ1-1; TRBD1 agrees at 9 bases. Germline CDR1 SGHRS, CDR2 YFSETQ. With 4 bases clipped from V and 6 bases from J, the junction kept 10 bases outside the gene matches. There are 15 residues in the CDR3. The chain's CDR3 is CASSQTTGGLAEAFF. As DNA, the CDR3 is TGCGCCAGCAGCCAAACGACAGGGGGTTTGGCTGAAGCTTTCTTT.

V and J are TRBV5-1 and TRBJ2-7, with 9 bases that match TRBD1. Trimming took 4 bases from V and 0 from J; bases not matched to a gene: 11. This CDR3 comprises 17 residues. CDR1 and CDR2 from the germline V gene are SGHRS and YFSETQ. CDR3 amino acids: CASSPRGTGTSSYEQYF. As DNA, the CDR3 is TGCGCCAGCAGCCCCCGCGGGACAGGGACAAGCTCCTACGAGCAGTACTTC.

There are a few counts of this clonotype. The chain couples TRBV29-1 to TRBJ1-4; 7 bases are shared with TRBD1. J lost 3 bases, V lost 4 bases, and 5 bases had no gene match. Germline V gives CDR1 SQVTM, CDR2 ANQGSEA. The CDR3 is 14 residues long. The CDR3 loop reads CSVAQGWANEKLFF. In DNA form, the CDR3 reads TGCAGCGTTGCACAGGGGTGGGCTAATGAAAAACTGTTTTTT.

In this sample, this clonotype turned up a few times. The chain uses TRBV6-6 and TRBJ1-2; D is ambiguous. Trimming shortened V by 6 bases and J by 6 bases, and 5 bases separated the two germline ends. Per germline, CDR1 MNHNY and CDR2 SVGAGI (reference sequence). CDR3 length: 10 amino acids. The CDR3 region has the DNA TGTGCCAGCAGCCGAGATGGCTACACCTTC. Amino acid sequence: CASSRDGYTF.